This paragraph covers one T cell receptor beta chain sequence. The antigen this receptor binds is unknown. No much larger clone exists at a distance of one base, and base qualities are not known. TCRbeta CDR3 regions were amplified from genomic DNA by means of the immunoSEQ Assay, a bias-controlled multiplex PCR. The study's own analysis went as follows. The number of nucleated cells in each sample was estimated from the amplification of reference gene primers within the assay. Sequence reads were collapsed and filtered to measure the absolute abundance of every unique TCRbeta CDR3 rearrangement. For each sample, productive Simpson clonality was calculated by taking the square root of Simpson's diversity index across productive rearrangements. What TCRdb holds here is the immuneACCESS table cut down to in-frame rearrangements. Part of the clones is not present; checked against another copy, under half of the missing clones reflect an unresolved V gene, and the others are unexplained. The DNA was the basis for D and trimming; V, J and clone size are from that table. Across this sample there are around 170,000 clones, with about 84% seen only once. In total, the top ten clones hold under 9.5% of the sample.

Enrolling through a virtual design, the prospective study's participants ranged in age from roughly 18 to 100 years and lived across more than 20 United States geographic areas. To assign participants to cohorts, the prospective study relied on clinical history that participants themselves reported in a screening survey and a study questionnaire. ImmuneRACE Cohort 3 recovered participants were defined by two consecutive negative NP/OP PCR tests, healthcare professional clearance, or symptom resolution. Each participant in the prospective study had whole blood, serum and a nasopharyngeal or oropharyngeal swab collected by mobile phlebotomists. Participants in the prospective study had the option to provide additional blood draws and questionnaires over a roughly 2-month period. Before DNA extraction, prospective study blood samples were shipped either frozen or at room temperature. The sample is drawn from a study of blood T cell repertoires in COVID-19 (dated by TCRdb to between 2020 and 2021). As for the study more broadly: The collaborator samples originated in the United States, Italy and Spain and spanned the acute and convalescent phases of COVID-19. The material from the prospective study consisted of cDNA or gDNA derived from T cells, B-cell-depleted T cells, or PBMCs. The dataset comprised deeply sampled blood TCRbeta repertoires from subjects exposed to, actively infected with, or recovered from COVID-19. The repertoires were released in a freely available public database intended as a resource for research on the immune response to SARS-CoV-2. The samples were drawn from two sources: the first 160 participants of the ongoing ImmuneRACE study, and over 1,000 subjects contributed by 6 global collaborators. The sample metadata nearly always contained a de-identified subject ID, COVID-19 status, age in years and sex. Where available, HLA class I and class II types were obtained from metadata supplied by the sample provider rather than from assay-based typing. Study-level results and caveats: The quantity of clinical and demographic metadata differed by source and by participant and was supplied without curation.

From V the trimming removes 2 bases and from J it removes 7 bases, while the gene matches leave 2 bases of the junction unaccounted for. CDR1 and CDR2, per the germline V gene, are SGHTA and FQGNSA. Its CDR3 holds 14 amino acids, cysteine through phenylalanine. Only CDR3 DNA remains: 42 bases, in frame from the first base. The V and J genes are TRBV7-2 and TRBJ2-1; 10 of the junction bases match TRBD2. The sample consisted of PBMCs or T cells enriched from blood (not recorded which). This sequence originates from a woman between 25 and 40 years old who had recovered from COVID-19. In nucleotide form, the sequence is TGTGCCAGCAGCTTACTAGCGGGAGTAAATGAGCAGTTCTTC. It translates as CASSLLAGVNEQFF.